A selection of T cell receptor beta chains follows, all from one sample in a study of T-cell memory formation after mild COVID-19. TCRdb reanalysed the 5' RACE reads using MiXCR and keeps one entry per CDR3 protein. The sample contains about 310,000 distinct CDR3 sequences, just under 20% of which appear only once. Sample: PBMCs or a T cell subset sorted from them (not recorded which). The receptors stem from a man aged 18-30 years who had mild COVID-19 (a few samples of this study predate the infection). Cell type and time point are not known. The CDR3 runs from the conserved cysteine through the conserved F or W. Fields, in order: D gene, V gene, J gene, clone size, CDR3 protein, CDR3 DNA. The D gene is left open where the match is weak. Size is stated for part of the rows, as once, few or many counts, or as a class when the clone is expanded.

>.|TRBV4-2|TRBJ2-7|few
CASSQDRPGPAAYEQYF
TGTGCCAGCAGCCAAGATCGACCCGGGCCAGCTGCCTACGAGCAGTACTTC
>.|TRBV6-5|TRBJ2-3|.
CASSYLARKQDTQYF
TGTGCCAGCAGCTACCTAGCGAGAAAACAGGATACGCAGTATTTT
>.|TRBV20-1|TRBJ2-1|.
CSASDGAPYRNEQFF
TGCAGTGCTAGTGACGGGGCGCCCTACAGGAATGAGCAGTTCTTC
>.|TRBV6-1|TRBJ2-7|.
CASCGSYEQYF
TGTGCCAGCTGCGGATCCTACGAGCAGTACTTC
>.|TRBV28|TRBJ1-5|few
CASSRHSANQPQHF
TGTGCCAGCAGCCGGCACAGCGCTAATCAGCCCCAGCATTTT
>.|TRBV15|TRBJ1-3|.
CATSRDRNPGNTIYF
TGTGCCACCAGCAGAGATCGCAACCCTGGAAACACCATATATTTT
>TRBD1|TRBV23-1|TRBJ2-3|.
CARQGPFTDTQYF
TGCGCCAGACAGGGGCCCTTCACAGATACGCAGTATTTT
>TRBD2|TRBV20-1|TRBJ2-4|.
CSAAGVENIQYF
TGCAGTGCGGCGGGGGTGGAGAACATTCAGTACTTC
>.|TRBV15|TRBJ2-2|.
CATSREGGELFF
TGTGCCACCAGCAGAGAAGGCGGGGAGCTGTTTTTT
>TRBD1|TRBV7-9|TRBJ2-7|few
CASSLRTGFDEQYF
TGTGCCAGCAGCTTAAGGACAGGGTTCGACGAGCAGTACTTC
>TRBD1|TRBV7-2|TRBJ1-2|.
CASSLEPQGPNYGYTF
TGTGCCAGCAGCTTAGAACCACAGGGGCCTAACTATGGCTACACCTTC
>TRBD2|TRBV15|TRBJ2-1|.
CATSRVSGGRNEQFF
TGTGCCACCAGCAGAGTGAGCGGGGGTCGCAATGAGCAGTTCTTC
>TRBD1|TRBV6-6|TRBJ1-2|.
CASSYHRDRGSWGYTF
TGTGCCAGCAGTTACCATCGGGACAGGGGTTCATGGGGCTACACCTTC
>.|TRBV20-1|TRBJ1-1|many
CSARDRARGFGTEAFF
TGCAGTGCTAGAGATCGGGCACGAGGGTTCGGAACTGAAGCTTTCTTT
>.|TRBV6-6|TRBJ2-4|few
CASTGDGSRSKNIQYF
TGTGCCAGCACCGGGGACGGGAGTAGGTCCAAAAACATTCAGTACTTC
>.|TRBV20-1|TRBJ1-5|few
CSARSWGRTIHQPQHF
TGCAGTGCTAGATCATGGGGCCGGACGATTCATCAGCCCCAGCATTTT
>TRBD1|TRBV6-6|TRBJ2-1|.
CASRTDRGVSDEQFF
TGTGCCAGCAGAACGGACAGGGGAGTGTCGGATGAGCAGTTCTTC
>TRBD1|TRBV7-2|TRBJ1-5|few
CASSTRTGEGQPQHF
TGTGCCAGCAGCACCCGGACAGGTGAGGGTCAGCCCCAGCATTTT
>.|TRBV4-1|TRBJ1-1|many
CASSQDRSPQVGTEAFF
TGCGCCAGCAGCCAAGATAGGAGCCCGCAGGTTGGCACTGAAGCTTTCTTT
>.|TRBV20-1|TRBJ1-2|.
CSALHLRHGYTF
TGCAGTGCTCTCCACTTGAGACATGGCTACACCTTC
>TRBD2|TRBV7-2|TRBJ2-4|few
CASSVAPAASGGGKNIQYF
TGTGCCAGCAGCGTCGCGCCCGCCGCTAGCGGGGGAGGCAAAAACATTCAGTACTTC
>.|TRBV12-3/TRBV12-4|TRBJ1-3|.
CASSFLGEGNTIYF
TGTGCCAGCAGTTTTCTGGGAGAAGGAAACACCATATATTTT
>.|TRBV5-1|TRBJ2-2|.
CASSIYTGELFF
TGCGCCAGCAGCATTTACACCGGGGAGCTGTTTTTT
>.|TRBV20-1|TRBJ2-3|many
CSAIGGTDTQYF
TGCAGTGCTATTGGTGGCACAGATACGCAGTATTTT
>TRBD1|TRBV4-1|TRBJ2-7|few
CASSGKGTGSYEQYF
TGCGCCAGCAGCGGAAAGGGGACAGGGTCCTACGAGCAGTACTTC
>.|TRBV6-1|TRBJ2-1|.
CASLIYNEQFF
TGTGCCAGTCTAATTTACAATGAGCAGTTCTTC
>.|TRBV29-1|TRBJ1-1|few
CSVDTGWPDTEAFF
TGCAGCGTCGATACAGGGTGGCCTGATACTGAAGCTTTCTTT
>TRBD1|TRBV10-3|TRBJ1-3|.
CAIRGGQVHTIYF
TGTGCCATCAGAGGGGGACAGGTCCACACCATATATTTT
>.|TRBV11-2|TRBJ1-2|.
CASRSPRRGTNYGYTF
TGTGCCAGCAGATCCCCAAGACGGGGAACTAACTATGGCTACACCTTC
>.|TRBV6-5|TRBJ2-7|.
CASSYSGPEVYEQYF
TGTGCCAGCAGTTACTCGGGACCGGAGGTCTACGAGCAGTACTTC
>.|TRBV7-2|TRBJ2-7|many
CASLPGTGGVEQYF
TGTGCCAGCCTCCCGGGGACCGGTGGTGTCGAGCAGTACTTC
>TRBD1|TRBV4-2|TRBJ1-6|few
CASSLGTGQSPLHF
TGTGCCAGCAGCCTAGGGACAGGCCAATCACCCCTCCACTTT
>.|TRBV10-3|TRBJ2-1|.
CAIRTYATASYNEQFF
TGTGCCATCAGAACGTACGCGACAGCTTCTTACAATGAGCAGTTCTTC
>.|TRBV9|TRBJ2-5|.
CASSGPGREETQYF
TGTGCCAGCAGCGGACCCGGGAGAGAAGAGACCCAGTACTTC
>.|TRBV15|TRBJ1-4|.
CATSRVADSYEKLFF
TGTGCCACCAGCAGAGTGGCGGACTCTTATGAAAAACTGTTTTTT
>.|TRBV6-2/TRBV6-3|TRBJ2-1|.
CATGDLYNEQFF
TGTGCCACCGGCGACCTCTACAATGAGCAGTTCTTC
>.|TRBV7-9|TRBJ2-1|.
CASSYRGSTSSYNEQFF
TGTGCCAGCAGCTACAGAGGAAGTACTAGCTCCTACAATGAGCAGTTCTTC
>.|TRBV7-3|TRBJ2-3|many
CASALGLRTDTQYF
TGTGCCAGCGCACTCGGACTACGCACAGATACGCAGTATTTT
>.|TRBV7-3|TRBJ2-1|.
CASSLSLASYNEQFF
TGTGCCAGCAGCTTATCCCTAGCCTCCTACAATGAGCAGTTCTTC
>TRBD1|TRBV4-2|TRBJ2-7|.
CASSQVATGGSYEQYF
TGTGCCAGCAGCCAAGTCGCCACAGGGGGTTCCTACGAGCAGTACTTC
>TRBD1|TRBV5-1|TRBJ2-1|few
CASSIRQGVHEQFF
TGCGCCAGCAGCATAAGACAGGGGGTGCATGAGCAGTTCTTC
>TRBD2|TRBV4-1|TRBJ2-5|.
CASSQVGGREETQYF
TGTGCCAGCAGCCAAGTCGGAGGGAGGGAGGAGACCCAGTACTTC
>.|TRBV7-2|TRBJ1-3|few
CASSTGSLGNTIYF
TGTGCCAGCAGCACGGGGTCACTCGGAAACACCATATATTTT
>TRBD1|TRBV12-3/TRBV12-4|TRBJ1-5|many
CASSLAGGQPQHF
TGTGCCAGCAGTTTGGCAGGGGGGCAGCCCCAGCATTTT
>.|TRBV5-1|TRBJ1-1|.
CASSLTGWDTEAFF
TGCGCCAGCAGCTTGACAGGGTGGGACACTGAAGCTTTCTTT
>.|TRBV2|TRBJ2-5|.
CASGLTQVQETQYF
TGTGCCAGCGGCCTGACGCAAGTCCAAGAGACCCAGTACTTC
>.|TRBV6-5|TRBJ1-1|.
CASSYSMVGLDTEAFF
TGTGCCAGCAGTTACTCGATGGTGGGGCTTGACACTGAAGCTTTCTTT
>.|TRBV6-5|TRBJ1-6|.
CASSYGSPPLHF
TGTGCCAGCAGTTACGGGAGCCCACCCCTCCACTTT
>TRBD1|TRBV20-1|TRBJ2-7|.
CSARSYRDRGLYEQYF
TGCAGTGCTAGAAGCTACCGGGACAGGGGACTTTACGAGCAGTACTTC
>.|TRBV5-1|TRBJ2-1|few
CASSLTGNAYNEQFF
TGCGCCAGCAGCCTCACAGGGAACGCCTACAATGAGCAGTTCTTC
>.|TRBV4-1|TRBJ1-1|.
CASSQYANTEAFF
TGCGCCAGCAGCCAATACGCGAACACTGAAGCTTTCTTT
>.|TRBV15|TRBJ2-5|many
CATSRVRGAGETQYF
TGTGCCACCAGCAGAGTACGGGGGGCTGGGGAGACCCAGTACTTC
>TRBD1|TRBV20-1|TRBJ1-1|few
CSAKVLGQGNTEAFF
TGCAGTGCTAAGGTTTTGGGACAGGGCAACACTGAAGCTTTCTTT
>TRBD2|TRBV7-2|TRBJ2-2|.
CASSLVGGTAGELFF
TGTGCCAGCAGCTTAGTGGGGGGGACCGCCGGGGAGCTGTTTTTT